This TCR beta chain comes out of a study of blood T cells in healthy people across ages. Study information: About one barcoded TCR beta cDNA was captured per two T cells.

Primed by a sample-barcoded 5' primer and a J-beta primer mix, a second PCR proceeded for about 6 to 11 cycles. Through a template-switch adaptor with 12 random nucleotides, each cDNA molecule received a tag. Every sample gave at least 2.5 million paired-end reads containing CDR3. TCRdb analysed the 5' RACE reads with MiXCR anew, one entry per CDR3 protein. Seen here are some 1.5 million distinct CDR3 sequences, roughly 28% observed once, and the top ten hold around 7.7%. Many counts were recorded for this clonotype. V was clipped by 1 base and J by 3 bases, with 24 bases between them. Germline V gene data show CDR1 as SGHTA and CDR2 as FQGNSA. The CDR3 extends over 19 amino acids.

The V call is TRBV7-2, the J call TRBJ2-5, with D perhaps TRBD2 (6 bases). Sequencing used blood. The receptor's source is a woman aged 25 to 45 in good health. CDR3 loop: CASSLVGAGFVGEEETQYF. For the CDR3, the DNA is TGTGCCAGCAGCTTAGTAGGGGCAGGGTTTGTGGGGGAGGAAGAGACCCAGTACTTC.